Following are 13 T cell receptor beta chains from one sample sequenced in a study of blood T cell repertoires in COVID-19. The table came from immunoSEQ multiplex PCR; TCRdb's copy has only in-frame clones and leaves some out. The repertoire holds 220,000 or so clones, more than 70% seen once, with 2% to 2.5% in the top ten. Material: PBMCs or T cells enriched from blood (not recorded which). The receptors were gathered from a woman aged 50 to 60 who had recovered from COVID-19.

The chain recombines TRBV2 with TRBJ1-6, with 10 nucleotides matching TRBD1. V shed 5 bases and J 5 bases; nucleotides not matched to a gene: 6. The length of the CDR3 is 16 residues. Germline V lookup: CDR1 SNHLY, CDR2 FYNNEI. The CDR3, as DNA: TGTGCCAGCAGTCCACGACAGGGGGCCGATAATTCACCCCTCCACTTT. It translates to CASSPRQGADNSPLHF.

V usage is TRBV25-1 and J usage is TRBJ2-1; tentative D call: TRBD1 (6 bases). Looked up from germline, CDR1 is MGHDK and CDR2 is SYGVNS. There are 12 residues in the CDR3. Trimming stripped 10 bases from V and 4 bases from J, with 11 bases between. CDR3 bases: TGTGCCACCGGGACACCATACAATGAGCAGTTCTTC. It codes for CATGTPYNEQFF. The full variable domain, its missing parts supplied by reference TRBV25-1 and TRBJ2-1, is EADIYQTPRYLVIGTGKKITLECSQTMGHDKMYWYQQDPGMELHLIHYSYGVNSTEKGDLSSESTVSRIRTEHFPLTLESARPSHTSQYLCATGTPYNEQFFGPGTRLTVL.

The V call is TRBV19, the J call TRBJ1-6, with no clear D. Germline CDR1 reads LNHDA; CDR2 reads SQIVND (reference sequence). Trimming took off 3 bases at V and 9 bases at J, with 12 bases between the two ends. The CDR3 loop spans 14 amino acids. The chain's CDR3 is CASSIEGSASPLHF. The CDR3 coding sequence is TGTGCCAGTAGTATTGAAGGGAGCGCTTCACCCCTCCACTTT.

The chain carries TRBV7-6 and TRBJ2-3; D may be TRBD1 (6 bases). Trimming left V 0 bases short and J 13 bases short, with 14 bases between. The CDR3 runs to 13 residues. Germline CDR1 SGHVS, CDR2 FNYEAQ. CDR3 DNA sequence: TGTGCCAGCAGCTTAGCTCGAGGGGGTGAGGAGTATTTT. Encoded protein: CASSLARGGEEYF.

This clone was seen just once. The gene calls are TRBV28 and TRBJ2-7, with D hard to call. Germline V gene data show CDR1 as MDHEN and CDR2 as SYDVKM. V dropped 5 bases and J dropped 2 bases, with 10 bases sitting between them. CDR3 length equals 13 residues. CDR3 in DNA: TGTGCCAGCAGTCTCGCGGCAGCCTACGAGCAGTACTTC. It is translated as CASSLAAAYEQYF.

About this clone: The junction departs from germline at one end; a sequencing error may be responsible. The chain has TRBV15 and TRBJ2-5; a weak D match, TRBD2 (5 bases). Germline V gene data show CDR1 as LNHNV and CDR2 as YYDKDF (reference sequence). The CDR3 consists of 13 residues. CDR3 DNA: TGTGCCACCAGCAGAGATAAGCATTTGCAGGAGGACTTC. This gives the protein CATSRDKHLQEDF.

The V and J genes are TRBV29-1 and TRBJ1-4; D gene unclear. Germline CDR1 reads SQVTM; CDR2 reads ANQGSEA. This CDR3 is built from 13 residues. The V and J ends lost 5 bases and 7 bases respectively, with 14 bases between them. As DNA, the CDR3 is TGCAGCGTTAGACTCCCGGTAGTTGAAAAACTGTTTTTT. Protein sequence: CSVRLPVVEKLFF.

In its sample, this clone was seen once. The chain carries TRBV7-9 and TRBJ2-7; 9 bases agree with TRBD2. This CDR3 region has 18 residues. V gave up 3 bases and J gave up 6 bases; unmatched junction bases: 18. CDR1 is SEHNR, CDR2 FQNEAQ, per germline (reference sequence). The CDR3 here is CASSFWGRLSGGLGEQYF. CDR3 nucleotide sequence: TGTGCCAGCAGCTTCTGGGGCCGGCTTAGCGGGGGACTAGGCGAGCAGTACTTC.

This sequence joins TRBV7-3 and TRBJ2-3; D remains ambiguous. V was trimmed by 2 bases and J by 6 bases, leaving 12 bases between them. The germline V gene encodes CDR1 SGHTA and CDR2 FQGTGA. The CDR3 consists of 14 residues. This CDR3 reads CASSLARGSDTQYF. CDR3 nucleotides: TGTGCCAGCAGCTTAGCCCGAGGTTCGGATACGCAGTATTTT.

The CDR3 region is CASKQDRGGNTIYF. The CDR3 coding sequence is TGTGCCAGTAAACAGGACAGGGGAGGAAACACCATATATTTT. The rearrangement joins TRBV19 to TRBJ1-3, with 9 bases matching TRBD1. The ends lost 7 bases at V and 4 bases at J; junction bases unmatched: 5. Germline V gene lookup returns CDR1 LNHDA and CDR2 SQIVND (reference sequence). The CDR3 loop spans 14 amino acids.

The CDR3 loop reads CASSPVVNIQYF. The CDR3 coding sequence is TGTGCCAGCAGCCCCGTAGTTAACATTCAGTACTTC. The V and J genes are TRBV7-2 and TRBJ2-4; D unclear. The CDR3 extends over 12 amino acids. Trimming left V 5 bases short and J 7 bases short, with 9 bases between. Germline values: CDR1 SGHTA, CDR2 FQGNSA.

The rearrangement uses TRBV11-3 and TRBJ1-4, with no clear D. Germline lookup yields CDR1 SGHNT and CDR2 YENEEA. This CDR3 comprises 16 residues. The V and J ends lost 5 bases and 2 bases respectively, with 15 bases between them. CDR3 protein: CASSGEGSHTNEKLFF. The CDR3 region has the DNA TGTGCCAGCAGCGGGGAGGGCAGCCATACTAATGAAAAACTGTTTTTT.

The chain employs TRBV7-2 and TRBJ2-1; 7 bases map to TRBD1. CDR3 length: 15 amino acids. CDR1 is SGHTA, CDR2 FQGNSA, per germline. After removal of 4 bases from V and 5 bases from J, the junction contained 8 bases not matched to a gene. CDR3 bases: TGTGCCAGCAGCTCCCCGACAGGGTCGAACAATGAGCAGTTCTTC. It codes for CASSSPTGSNNEQFF. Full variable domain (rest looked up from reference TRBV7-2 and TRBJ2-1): GAGVSQSPSNKVTEKGKDVELRCDPISGHTALYWYRQSLGQGLEFLIYFQGNSAPDKSGLPSDRFSAERTGGSVSTLTIQRTQQEDSAVYLCASSSPTGSNNEQFFGPGTRLTVL.